Listed here is a single T cell receptor beta chain. Source study methods: Amplification of reference gene primers was used by the study to estimate nucleated cell counts. Only in-frame clones appear in the TCRdb table, and some are missing; sequencing was by immunoSEQ multiplex PCR. D and trimming were read from the DNA, whereas the V and J calls and clone size are those reported in that table. The sample has around 140,000 clones, 80% to 90% seen once. The data originate from a study of blood T cell repertoires in COVID-19. Study-wide context: Researchers got acute and convalescent COVID-19 samples from the United States, Italy and Spain. PBMCs, B-cell-depleted T cells, or T cells were the source of the cDNA or gDNA that made up the material.

Deletions cut 0 bases from V and 5 bases from J, with 16 bases between. Per the germline V gene, CDR1 is LGHNA and CDR2 is YSLEER. The CDR3 consists of 16 residues. This sequence originates from a man aged 45-60 years who had recovered from COVID-19. This chain links TRBV4-3 with TRBJ2-5, with a weak D call TRBD1 (7 bases). Sequencing was performed on peripheral blood. CDR3 in amino acids: CASSQDPTTGRETQYF. The CDR3, as DNA: TGCGCCAGCAGCCAAGATCCGACGACAGGGAGGGAGACCCAGTACTTC.